The entry below describes one T cell receptor (beta chain). Its antigen is currently not known. The input lacks base qualities; no much larger clone sits a single base away. In total, over 600 healthy bone marrow donors made up the cohort. Cohort members were all nominally healthy when sampled, although unrecorded immune exposures were likely present. The donor was CMV seronegative and belonged to the group of over 300 seronegative cohort members. A peripheral blood sample was provided by each donor, and peripheral blood mononuclear cells were used for TCR beta sequencing. The Qiagen DNeasy Blood Extraction Kit was used to extract genomic DNA from the blood cell samples. The record originates from a study of cytomegalovirus exposure and HLA in healthy donors listed by TCRdb under 2017. At the level of the whole study: An earlier analysis of approximately 600 of the donors reported 276 Gb of sequence data and 100 million to 130 million unique TCR beta sequences from 150 million to 200 million T cells. Approximately 300 gigabases of sequencing data and around 85 million unique TCR sequences made up an early release that covered several hundred HLA-typed donors. The genetic ancestry cluster associated with self-reported Caucasian donors included 81% of the approximately 400 genotyped donors. The aim of the study was to test whether cataloging public T cell receptors could identify signatures of past pathogen exposure. The T cell repertoires of roughly 660 subjects were profiled by immunosequencing and related to cytomegalovirus serostatus. Along with the roughly 700-subject first cohort, a separate validation cohort of around 110 different subjects was used. To predict cytomegalovirus infection status, the study combined high-throughput TCR immunosequencing, statistical association of individual TCRs with disease status, and machine learning. A later analysis re-analyzed previously published TCR beta repertoires from 650 to 800 donors and added high-resolution HLA genotyping to study TCR occurrence patterns. In the later analysis, no new phenotypic data were used to find candidate immune exposures; instead, reliance was placed on TCR beta sequences and their occurrence across donors. An earlier analysis of about 620 of the donors applied high-throughput TCR beta sequencing to assess whether each TCR beta V gene segment acted as functional or pseudogenic. Donor age, sex, ethnicity and CMV serostatus were compiled alongside the repertoire data. A later genetic analysis used genome-wide SNP genotypes for about three fifths of the 666 donors, treating that subset as a discovery cohort. Every repertoire in the discovery cohort had been generated on one and the same sequencing platform. Both class I and class II loci were covered by HLA typing, at four-digit resolution. The number of donors typed differed by locus, with roughly 629-640 for A, B, C, DRB1 and DQB1, roughly 550 for DQA1, over 600 for DPA1, and some 470 for DPB1. Four or five DR-DQ haplotypes were handled as single units for association and clustering because linkage in the cohort was strong. Across approximately 400 genotyped donors of the cohort, an average of 235,054 unique TCR beta nucleotide sequences per donor were sequenced, and approximately 17% of those sequences were non-productive.

Findings and caveats that apply to the study as a whole: Assigning TCR associations to individual alleles was difficult when HLA alleles, especially DR and DQ, strongly co-occurred. A cluster of highly shared sequence variants was judged likely to be a technical artifact of the sequencing pipeline. Around 16 rarely observed V segments, including chromosome 9 orphons, were excluded from the earlier analysis of approximately 500 of the donors because counts were too low. In an earlier analysis of about 550 of the donors, most TCR beta V segments were observed in productive rearrangements about 87% or about 30% of the time, broadly matching IMGT annotations. A later genetic analysis reported fewer N-insertions in productive TCRs among donors in an Asian-associated ancestry cluster than the roughly 620-donor mean. V-gene and J-gene trimming of TCR beta chains was associated with a missense DCLRE1C variant in a later genetic analysis, and the association was replicated in an independent cohort. This cohort had only TCR beta chains sequenced, and the lack of alpha or paired-chain data limited which features could be detected. In a later analysis, TCR association rates were found to vary across HLA loci, with the most associated TCRs seen for DRB1 alleles and the fewest for HLA-C alleles. In vitro tests confirmed that a few of the cytomegalovirus-associated TCR beta chains recognize cytomegalovirus antigens. A later analysis reported that several top co-occurrence clusters appeared linked to parvovirus B19, influenza, CMV and Epstein-Barr virus. A later analysis found that HLA-associated TCR beta chains were more clonally expanded and had lower generation probabilities than equally common non-associated chains. At a false discovery rate of 0.05, a later analysis linked 16,951 TCR beta sequences to specific HLA alleles. The classifier was reported to diagnose cytomegalovirus status with high specificity and sensitivity in both the original cohort and the validation cohort. Most TCR sequences were observed very rarely across donors, whereas some public TCRs were present in many individuals. Because HLA typing was unavailable for some donors at each locus, only the typed subset was used in association tests. Immune exposure information for the cohort was limited to CMV serostatus. Linkage disequilibrium might explain the correlated functional status among segregating V segments, but an unknown experimental factor could not be excluded. A further reported finding was that TCR beta sequences accurately predicted the HLA-A and HLA-B alleles for most subjects in the first cohort. In the study, around 160 TCR beta chains were listed as associated with cytomegalovirus. It was suggested by the authors that the approach could potentially be generalized to other disease states and immunological phenotypes. Sequencing depth was assumed to be roughly uniform across donors in the presence/absence analyses, though that assumption may not hold. In a later analysis, most CMV-associated TCR beta chains were found to appear HLA-restricted, with HLA associations seemingly driven largely by CMV exposure.

Receptor libraries were prepared by the immunoSEQ multiplex PCR assay. A mixture of 60 forward primers for TCR Vbeta segments and 13 reverse primers for TCR Jbeta segments was used in the multiplex PCR. The CDR3 region of rearranged TCR beta genes was amplified from genomic DNA by a multiplex PCR assay. Amplified TCR beta libraries were sequenced as 87-base-pair reads on the Illumina HiSeq System. As for the authors' bioinformatics: A later analysis counted about 80 million unique TCR beta chains across the 666 repertoires, and around 9.9 million of these chains were shared by at least two donors. A nearest-neighbor algorithm error-corrected the raw reads and collapsed the reads into unique sequences, merging closely related sequences to remove PCR and sequencing errors. Alignment of CDR3 sequences to IMGT reference sequences was used to assign V, D and J gene segments. For a sequence to be retained, at least a six-nucleotide match to both a V gene segment and a J gene segment was required. Rearrangements were classified as productive when the CDR3 lacked stop codons and remained in frame with V and J, and all other rearrangements were classified as non-productive. CDR3 was defined by IMGT convention, running from the second conserved V-encoded cysteine to the conserved J-encoded phenylalanine. In an earlier analysis of 550 to 650 of the donors, sequences lacking an unambiguous match to a single V gene segment were excluded. In an earlier analysis of almost 600 of the donors, a V segment was called functional when productive rearrangements were above 56.7%, and segregating when the standard deviation between donors exceeded 5%. To diagnose cytomegalovirus status from the catalog of TCR beta chain sequences, a statistical classification framework was built. In a later analysis, V and J genes were assigned by comparing TCR nucleotide sequences against IMGT/GENE-DB human TR gene sequences. In a later analysis, CDR3 sequences and most-parsimonious VDJ recombination scenarios were assigned using the TCRdist pipeline. A later analysis defined each TCR beta chain by its CDR3 amino acid sequence plus V-gene family, and excluded reads lacking a unique V-gene family. To address suspected cross-contamination and a sequencing artifact, a later analysis removed 592 highly shared, low-generation-probability nucleotide sequences. A later analysis calculated a clonal expansion index for each public chain from normalized within-repertoire ranks of inferred template counts. Generation probabilities in a later analysis came from a VDJ recombination model fitted to out-of-frame rearrangements, and those results were checked against IGoR. In a later analysis, TCR-TCR, TCR-HLA and TCR-CMV co-occurrence was scored with hypergeometric tests, and a repertoire-size bias correction was applied to TCR pairs. A later analysis estimated false discovery rates by permuting HLA or CMV assignments 20 times. In a later analysis, co-occurring TCRs were grouped with DBSCAN, and TCRdist sequence similarity was added when clustering was performed within HLA-allele-positive subsets. Co-occurrence clustering excluded repertoires with fewer than 30,000 or more than 120,000 public chains, plus five with anomalous nucleotide sharing. TCRdb mirrors the immuneACCESS table, restricted to in-frame sequences. Some clones are absent from its copies; in checked studies, under half trace to an unresolved V gene, and the reason for the others is unknown. Clonal size and the V and J genes are those of that table, whereas D and trimming came from the DNA. For this sample there are approximately 210,000 clones; around 75% appear just once. Roughly 1.4% of the sample goes to the ten largest clones.

The sequence derives from a woman in her 50s in good health and CMV-seronegative. The sample consisted of PBMCs.

The DNA sequence is TGTGCCACCAATCCCCGCGGGGGGGCGAACACTGAAGCTTTCTTT. It codes for CATNPRGGANTEAFF. This chain joins TRBV10-3 to TRBJ1-1, with a tentative D gene TRBD1 over 6 matching bases. The CDR1 and CDR2 encoded by the germline V gene are ENHRY and SYGVKD. The trim is 10 bases for V and 1 base for J, with a gap of 19 bases between the germline ends. The CDR3 holds 15 amino acids from the cysteine to the phenylalanine. CDR3 DNA is the only sequence kept; it has 45 bases, read in frame from the first base.